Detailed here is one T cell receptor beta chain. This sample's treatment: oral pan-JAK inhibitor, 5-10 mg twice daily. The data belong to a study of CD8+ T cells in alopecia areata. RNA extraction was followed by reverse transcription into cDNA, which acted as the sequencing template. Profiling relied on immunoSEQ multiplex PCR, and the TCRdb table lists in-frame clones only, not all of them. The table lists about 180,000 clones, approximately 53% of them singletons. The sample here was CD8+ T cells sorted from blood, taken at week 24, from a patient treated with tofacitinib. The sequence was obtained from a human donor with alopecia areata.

The CDR3 region is CSVQGSGTEAFF. The CDR3 DNA reads TGCAGCGTACAGGGCAGTGGCACTGAAGCTTTCTTT. The chain joins TRBV29-1 to TRBJ1-1; possible D gene TRBD1, 6 bases. Germline V CDR1 and CDR2: SQVTM, ANQGSEA. CDR3 size: 12 residues. Between the trimmed V and J ends, which lost 6 bases and 4 bases, there was a span of 12 bases.